The 29 T cell receptor beta chains below come from one sample, sequenced in a study of T cell responses to AZD1222 COVID-19 vaccine. TCRdb keeps only in-frame clones here, not all; method: immunoSEQ multiplex PCR. This table has about 170,000 clones, 90% appearing once. Sequenced here: peripheral blood, sampled on day 0 of AZD1222 vaccination. The receptors here all came from an adult in good health.

The chain uses TRBV19 and TRBJ2-7; the match to TRBD1 covers 9 bases. V trimming: 5 bases; J trimming: 3 bases; junction bases outside the gene matches: 11. CDR3 size: 16 residues. CDR1 and CDR2 from the germline V gene are LNHDA and SQIVND (reference sequence). The CDR3 is CASSLTHRGPVYEQYF. CDR3 nucleotide sequence: TGTGCCAGTAGTCTAACCCACAGGGGGCCCGTCTACGAGCAGTACTTC.

A single count supports this clone. The chain joins TRBV30 to TRBJ1-3; possibly TRBD1 for D (5 bases). CDR3 length: 14 residues. Germline V gives CDR1 GTSNPN, CDR2 SVGIG (reference sequence). V lost 8 bases and J 0 bases, leaving 14 bases between the germline ends. CDR3 nucleotides: TGTGCCAGATCGGACACTCTCTCTGGAAACACCATATATTTT. Its translation is CARSDTLSGNTIYF.

The V and J genes are TRBV2 and TRBJ1-2, with D uncertain. Germline V gene data show CDR1 as SNHLY and CDR2 as FYNNEI. There are 15 residues in the CDR3. Trimming cost V 4 bases and J 4 bases, with 16 bases left between them. For the CDR3, the DNA is TGTGCCAGCAGTGTATCCCAGGTCCGTGTCTATGGCTACACCTTC. Residues: CASSVSQVRVYGYTF.

This chain connects TRBV2 to TRBJ2-5, with a tentative D call TRBD2 (7 bases). The CDR3 consists of 12 residues. Germline CDR1 reads SNHLY; CDR2 reads FYNNEI. Trimming took 4 bases from V and 5 from J, leaving 8 bases between them. DNA for the CDR3: TGTGCCAGCAGTGCGGGGGGCGAGACCCAGTACTTC. Amino acid sequence: CASSAGGETQYF.

The chain has TRBV10-3 and TRBJ1-1; 8 nucleotides match TRBD1. V was clipped by 6 bases and J by 5 bases; unmatched bases: 8. The CDR3 contains 14 residues. CDR1 ENHRY and CDR2 SYGVKD come from the germline V gene. CDR3 sequence reads: CAISSGQGGTEAFF. The DNA for the CDR3 is TGTGCCATCAGCTCAGGACAGGGAGGGACTGAAGCTTTCTTT.

This rearrangement joins TRBV5-1 to TRBJ1-3, with D maybe TRBD1 (6 bases). This CDR3 comprises 15 residues. CDR1 and CDR2 from the germline V gene are SGHRS and YFSETQ. The V end lost 0 bases, the J end lost 2 bases, and 9 bases lay between the germline ends. The CDR3 here is CASSLGGTTGNTIYF. The CDR3 bases are TGCGCCAGCAGCTTGGGGGGGACAACTGGAAACACCATATATTTT.

The chain uses TRBV6-2 or TRBV6-3 and TRBJ1-1; unclear D gene. The CDR3 sequence is 13 residues long. Germline V gene lookup returns CDR1 MNHEY and CDR2 SVGEGT. The ends were cut back, 2 bases at V and 1 base at J, with 5 bases in the middle. The CDR3 DNA reads TGTGCCAGCAGTTACGCTGCGAACACTGAAGCTTTCTTT. Translation: CASSYAANTEAFF.

V gene TRBV30 combines with J gene TRBJ1-6; D unresolved. Germline CDR1 reads GTSNPN; CDR2 reads SVGIG (reference sequence). Trimming removed 5 bases at V and 0 bases at J, with 14 bases between. The length of the CDR3 is 16 residues. The CDR3 here is CAWSRSGGSYNSPLHF. In nucleotides, the CDR3 is TGTGCCTGGTCCCGGAGTGGTGGCTCCTATAATTCACCCCTCCACTTT.

The chain carries TRBV30 and TRBJ2-2, with TRBD2 identical over 7 bases. The CDR3 is 14 amino acids. With V trimmed by 8 bases and J by 7 bases, 13 bases remained unmatched. Germline CDR1 GTSNPN, CDR2 SVGIG (reference sequence). DNA of the CDR3: TGTGCCAGCACGGCCGAGCGGGGTATCGGGGAGCTGTTTTTT. Residues: CASTAERGIGELFF.

J is TRBJ1-5 and V is TRBV6-5; TRBD1 matches at 8 bases. CDR1 is MNHEY, CDR2 SVGAGI, per germline. Trimming cost V 6 bases and J 4 bases; bases outside gene matches: 8. The CDR3 spans 15 residues. The CDR3 DNA reads as TGTGCCAGCAGACCACAGGGGGGAGCGAATCAGCCCCAGCATTTT. The encoded protein is CASRPQGGANQPQHF.

This chain connects TRBV6-8 to TRBJ1-3; unclear D gene. CDR3 length: 12 amino acids. Per the germline V gene, CDR1 is MNHGY and CDR2 is SAAAGT. Trimming removed 6 bases at V and 8 bases at J, with 11 bases between. This chain's CDR3 is CASSTLGDTIYF. As DNA, the CDR3 is TGTGCCAGCAGCACCTTGGGTGACACCATATATTTT.

The V gene is TRBV14, the J gene TRBJ1-1; 7 bases agree with TRBD1. The V gene's germline CDR1 is SGHDN and CDR2 FVKESK. Trimming at V came to 8 bases and at J to 5 bases, leaving 8 bases not matched to a gene. The CDR3 spans 13 residues. The CDR3 sequence: CASRLQGRTEAFF. In DNA form, the CDR3 reads TGTGCCAGCCGTCTACAGGGGAGAACTGAAGCTTTCTTT. Combining the CDR3 with reference TRBV14 and TRBJ1-1 gives the whole variable domain EAGVTQFPSHSVIEKGQTVTLRCDPISGHDNLYWYRRVMGKEIKFLLHFVKESKQDESGMPNNRFLAERTGGTYSTLKVQPAELEDSGVYFCASRLQGRTEAFFGQGTRLTVV.

This chain links TRBV7-2 with TRBJ2-7; D possibly corresponds to TRBD2 (6 bases). The CDR3 is 14 amino acids. The V gene lost 0 bases and the J gene lost 3 bases, with 9 bases spanning the gap. Germline CDR1 SGHTA, CDR2 FQGNSA. The CDR3 spells CASSLASGNYEQYF. The CDR3 nucleotides are TGTGCCAGCAGCTTAGCTAGCGGAAACTACGAGCAGTACTTC.

This rearrangement joins TRBV12-3 or TRBV12-4 to TRBJ2-1; no definite D call. This CDR3 is 11 amino acids long. The ends were cut back, 4 bases at V and 7 bases at J, with 5 bases in the middle. The CDR3 sequence: CASSSINEQFF. In DNA form, the CDR3 reads TGTGCCAGCAGTTCTATAAATGAGCAGTTCTTC.

The CDR3 nucleotides read TGCAGCGTTATGACACGCTATGGCTACACCTTC. Its protein product is CSVMTRYGYTF. The chain carries TRBV29-1 and TRBJ1-2; no definite D call. Trimming took 5 bases from V and 4 from J, leaving 8 bases between them. The CDR3 totals 11 residues. Germline loops: CDR1 SQVTM, CDR2 ANQGSEA.

This rearrangement joins TRBV5-8 to TRBJ1-5; D might be TRBD1 (5 bases). Looked up from germline, CDR1 is SGHTS and CDR2 is YDEGEE. V gave up 0 bases and J gave up 7 bases, with 5 bases separating them. The CDR3 is 12 amino acids. This CDR3 is CASSLEGQPQHF. CDR3 coding DNA: TGTGCCAGCAGCTTGGAGGGGCAGCCCCAGCATTTT.

V is TRBV18 and J is TRBJ2-7, with 7 bases identical to TRBD1. Germline CDR1 is KGHSH and CDR2 is LQKENI. The trim removed 3 bases at V and 1 base at J, leaving 9 bases unmatched. The length of the CDR3 is 16 residues. The CDR3 bases are TGTGCCAGCTCACCCCAGGGCAGGGGGATTTCCTACGAGCAGTACTTC. Its protein is CASSPQGRGISYEQYF.

The chain links TRBV6-5 to TRBJ1-5; no definite D call. V was cut by 6 bases and J by 0 bases, with 12 bases left in between. The CDR3 contains 15 residues. Germline V CDR1 and CDR2: MNHEY, SVGAGI. The CDR3 DNA sequence: TGTGCCAGCAGGGACGGGATTTATAGCAATCAGCCCCAGCATTTT. Translated: CASRDGIYSNQPQHF.

The chain joins TRBV5-1 to TRBJ2-2; D perhaps matches TRBD1 (6 bases). The CDR3 has 14 residues. Germline CDR1 reads SGHRS; CDR2 reads YFSETQ. The V end was cut by 3 bases, the J end by 1 base, with 7 bases between. CDR3 in DNA: TGCGCCAGCAGCTGGGGACAGAACACCGGGGAGCTGTTTTTT. It specifies CASSWGQNTGELFF.

This chain uses TRBV25-1 with TRBJ1-4; D might be TRBD1 (5 bases). This CDR3 region has 15 residues. Trimming cost V 1 base and J 4 bases, with 10 bases left between them. Germline values: CDR1 MGHDK, CDR2 SYGVNS. The CDR3 nucleotides are TGTGCCAGCAGTGAATGGGGACGGCGTAATGAAAAACTGTTTTTT. Translating gives CASSEWGRRNEKLFF.

The V call is TRBV11-1, the J call TRBJ2-1; D ambiguous. V lost 4 bases to trimming and J lost 5 bases, with 9 bases between them. Germline lookup yields CDR1 SGHAT and CDR2 FQDESV (reference sequence). The CDR3 totals 13 residues. The DNA of the CDR3 is TGTGCCAGCAGCTCGACGGGTAACAATGAGCAGTTCTTC. Its translation is CASSSTGNNEQFF.

The chain carries TRBV3-1 (or the pseudogene TRBV3-2) and TRBJ1-2; D is uncertain. The germline CDR1 and CDR2 sequences are LGHDT and YNNKEL (reference sequence). The CDR3 is made up of 12 amino acids. The ends were cut back, 4 bases at V and 8 bases at J, with 11 bases in the middle. The DNA of the CDR3 is TGTGCCAGCAGCCTCCCGGAACGAGGCTACACCTTC. It yields the protein CASSLPERGYTF.

J is TRBJ2-1 and V is TRBV19, with 8 bases aligning to TRBD1. Germline trimming cut 3 bases from V and 7 bases from J; bases unmatched to any gene: 8. The germline gives CDR1 LNHDA, CDR2 SQIVND (reference sequence). The CDR3 is 15 residues long. The CDR3 nucleotides are TGTGCCAGTAGTATCGGGACAGGAAGGGGAAATGAGCAGTTCTTC. Its translation is CASSIGTGRGNEQFF.

The chain links TRBV6-4 to TRBJ1-6, with 10 bases that match TRBD1. V shed 6 bases and J 7 bases; nucleotides not matched to a gene: 3. Per germline, CDR1 MRHNA and CDR2 SNTAGT. CDR3 size: 14 residues. The CDR3 DNA reads as TGTGCCAGCAGCGAGGACAGGGGGAATTCACCCCTCCACTTT. Protein sequence: CASSEDRGNSPLHF.

This rearrangement joins TRBV27 to TRBJ2-3, with 7 bases fitting TRBD2. This CDR3 spans 14 amino acids. Trimming took 5 bases from V and 4 from J; bases not matched to a gene: 6. Germline values: CDR1 MNHEY, CDR2 SMNVEV (reference sequence). The CDR3 here is CASSRLAGSDTQYF. In DNA form, the CDR3 reads TGTGCCAGCAGTAGACTAGCAGGTTCAGATACGCAGTATTTT.

This clone was counted once. The chain links TRBV5-4 to TRBJ2-2; no clear D gene. The V gene lost 4 bases and the J gene lost 1 base, with 14 bases spanning the gap. Germline CDR1 is SGHNT and CDR2 is YYREEE (reference sequence). This CDR3 region has 16 residues. CDR3 DNA sequence: TGTGCCAGCAGCGCCGGCCGAGCGATGAACACCGGGGAGCTGTTTTTT. Amino acids: CASSAGRAMNTGELFF. The variable domain in full, completed from reference TRBV5-4 and TRBJ2-2, reads ETGVTQSPTHLIKTRGQQVTLRCSSQSGHNTVSWYQQALGQGPQFIFQYYREEENGRGNFPPRFSGLQFPNYSSELNVNALELDDSALYLCASSAGRAMNTGELFFGEGSRLTVL.

This clone was counted a few times. V and J are TRBV19 and TRBJ2-4, with 9 bases identical to TRBD1. Looked up from germline, CDR1 is LNHDA and CDR2 is SQIVND (reference sequence). CDR3 length: 14 amino acids. J lost 6 bases, V lost 8 bases, and 8 bases had no gene match. CDR3 in amino acids: CASAPPGQGNIQYF. In DNA form, the CDR3 reads TGTGCCAGTGCCCCCCCGGGACAGGGAAACATTCAGTACTTC.

This sequence joins TRBV5-4 and TRBJ2-2, with D possibly being TRBD1 (5 bases). V gave up 7 bases and J gave up 6 bases, with 13 bases separating them. The CDR3 contains 13 residues. Germline loops: CDR1 SGHNT, CDR2 YYREEE (reference sequence). CDR3 protein: CASGAYSAGELFF. Written as DNA, the CDR3 is TGTGCCAGCGGGGCTTACTCAGCCGGGGAGCTGTTTTTT.

The CDR3 bases are TGTGCCAGCAGTGAGGATCAGGGTTACTATGGCTACACCTTC. This encodes CASSEDQGYYGYTF. The rearrangement joins TRBV2 to TRBJ1-2; maybe TRBD1 (5 bases). There are 14 residues in the CDR3. The V gene's germline CDR1 is SNHLY and CDR2 FYNNEI. The V gene lost 3 bases and the J gene lost 3 bases, with 11 bases spanning the gap.